Listed here is a single T cell receptor beta chain. Time point denoted: baseline pretreatment blood. Treatment defined: 15 Gy SBRT to primary tumor, nephrectomy 4 weeks later. The patient's renal cell carcinoma had clear cell pathology. The CDR3 has 14 residues. Germline CDR1 reads SGHVS; CDR2 reads FQNEAQ. V lost 1 base and J lost 2, with 8 bases in between. Assay: immunoSEQ multiplex PCR; the TCRdb copy retains only in-frame clones and omits some. The sample comprises 140,000 or so clones, around nine tenths of which are singletons, and about 12% rests with the top ten. This sample is part of a study of radiation and T cells in renal cell carcinoma.

The source of this sequence is a woman aged 50 to 60 with renal cell carcinoma. The source was blood, collected from a patient whose treatment included radiotherapy and nephrectomy. The rearrangement uses TRBV7-8 and TRBJ2-5; D not certain. The CDR3 here is CASSLEQLQETQYF. CDR3 DNA: TGTGCCAGCAGCTTAGAACAGCTACAAGAGACCCAGTACTTC.